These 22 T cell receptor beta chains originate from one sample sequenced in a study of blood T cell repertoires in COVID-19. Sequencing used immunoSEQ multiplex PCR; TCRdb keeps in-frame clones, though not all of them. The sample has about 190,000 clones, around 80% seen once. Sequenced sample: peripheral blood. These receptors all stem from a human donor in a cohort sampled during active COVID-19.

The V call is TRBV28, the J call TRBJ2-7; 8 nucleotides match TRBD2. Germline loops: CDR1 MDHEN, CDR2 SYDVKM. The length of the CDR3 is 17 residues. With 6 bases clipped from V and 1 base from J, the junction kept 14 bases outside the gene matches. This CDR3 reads CASSRGALAVGSYEQYF. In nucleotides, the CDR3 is TGTGCCAGCAGCCGGGGGGCACTAGCGGTAGGTTCCTACGAGCAGTACTTC.

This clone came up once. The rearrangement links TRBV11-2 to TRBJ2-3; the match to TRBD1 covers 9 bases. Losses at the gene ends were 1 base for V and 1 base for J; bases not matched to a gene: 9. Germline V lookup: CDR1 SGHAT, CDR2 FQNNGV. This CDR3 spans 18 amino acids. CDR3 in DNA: TGTGCCAGCAGCTTAGGGGTGGGACAGGGCGCGGGCACAGATACGCAGTATTTT. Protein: CASSLGVGQGAGTDTQYF.

The CDR3, as DNA: TGTGCCAGCAGCCAACGGGGGGGTATGGAGGAGCAGTTCTTC. Its protein is CASSQRGGMEEQFF. The genes are TRBV7-9 and TRBJ2-1; TRBD2 matches at 8 bases. CDR3 length: 14 residues. Germline V gene lookup returns CDR1 SEHNR and CDR2 FQNEAQ (reference sequence). J gave up 10 bases and V 5 bases, and 10 bases lay outside the gene matches.

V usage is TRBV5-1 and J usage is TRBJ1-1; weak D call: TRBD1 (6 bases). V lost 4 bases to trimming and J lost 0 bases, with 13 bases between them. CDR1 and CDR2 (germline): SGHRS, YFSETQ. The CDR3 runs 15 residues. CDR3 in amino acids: CASSLLGHLNTEAFF. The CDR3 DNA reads TGCGCCAGCAGCCTCCTGGGACACCTGAACACTGAAGCTTTCTTT.

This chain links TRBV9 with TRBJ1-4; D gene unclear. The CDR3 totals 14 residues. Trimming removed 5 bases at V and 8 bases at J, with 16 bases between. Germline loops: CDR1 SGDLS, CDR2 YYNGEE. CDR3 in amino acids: CASRRGQEEEKLFF. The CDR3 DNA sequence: TGTGCCAGCAGGAGAGGGCAGGAGGAAGAAAAACTGTTTTTT.

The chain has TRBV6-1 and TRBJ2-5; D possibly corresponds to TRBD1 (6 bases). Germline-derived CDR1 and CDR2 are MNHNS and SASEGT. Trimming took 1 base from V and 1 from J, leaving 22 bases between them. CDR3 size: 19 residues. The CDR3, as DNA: TGTGCCAGCAGTGAAGGCAGGCACCGAGGACAGTTAGTCCAAGAGACCCAGTACTTC. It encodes CASSEGRHRGQLVQETQYF.

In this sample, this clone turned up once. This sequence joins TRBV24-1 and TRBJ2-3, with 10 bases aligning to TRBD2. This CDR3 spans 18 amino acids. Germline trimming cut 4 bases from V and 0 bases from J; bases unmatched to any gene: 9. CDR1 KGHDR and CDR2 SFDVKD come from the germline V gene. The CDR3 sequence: CATSEPLAGVSSTDTQYF. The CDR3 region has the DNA TGTGCCACCAGTGAACCCCTAGCGGGGGTTTCTAGCACAGATACGCAGTATTTT.

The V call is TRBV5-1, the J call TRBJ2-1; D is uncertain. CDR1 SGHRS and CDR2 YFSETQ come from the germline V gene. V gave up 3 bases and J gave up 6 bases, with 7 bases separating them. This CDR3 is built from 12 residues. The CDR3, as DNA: TGCGCCAGCAGCTATCGCGGCAATGAGCAGTTCTTC. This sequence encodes CASSYRGNEQFF.

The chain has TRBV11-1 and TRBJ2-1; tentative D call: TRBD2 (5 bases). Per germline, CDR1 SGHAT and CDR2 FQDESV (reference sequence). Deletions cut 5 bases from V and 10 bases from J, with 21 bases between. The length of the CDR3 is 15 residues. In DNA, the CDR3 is TGTGCCAGCAGCGAAGGGTGGCTAGCCCACGCAGAGCAGTTCTTC. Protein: CASSEGWLAHAEQFF.

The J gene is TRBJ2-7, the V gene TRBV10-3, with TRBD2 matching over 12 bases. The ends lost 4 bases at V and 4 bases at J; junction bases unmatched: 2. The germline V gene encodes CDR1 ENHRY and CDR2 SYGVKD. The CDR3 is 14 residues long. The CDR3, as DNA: TGTGCCATCAGTGCTAGCGGGGGGGCTTACGAGCAGTACGTC. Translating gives CAISASGGAYEQYV.

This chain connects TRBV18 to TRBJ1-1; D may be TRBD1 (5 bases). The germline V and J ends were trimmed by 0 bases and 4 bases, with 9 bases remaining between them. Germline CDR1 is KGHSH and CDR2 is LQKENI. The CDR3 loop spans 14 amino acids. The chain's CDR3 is CASSPPGQSTEAFF. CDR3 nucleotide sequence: TGTGCCAGCTCACCACCGGGGCAGAGCACTGAAGCTTTCTTT.

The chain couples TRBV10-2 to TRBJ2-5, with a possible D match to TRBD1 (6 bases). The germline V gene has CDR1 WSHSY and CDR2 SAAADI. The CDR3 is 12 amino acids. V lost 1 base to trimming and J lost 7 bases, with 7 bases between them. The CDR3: CASSEWGRTQYF. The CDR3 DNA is TGCGCCAGCAGTGAGTGGGGGCGGACCCAGTACTTC.

The CDR3 region has the DNA TGCGCCAGCAACGGGGGGGGGAGCTCTGGAAACACCATATATTTT. Its translation: CASNGGGSSGNTIYF. The chain recombines TRBV10-2 with TRBJ1-3; a possible D gene is TRBD1 (5 bases). V lost 7 bases to trimming and J lost 0 bases, with 13 bases between them. This CDR3 is 15 amino acids long. The germline V gene encodes CDR1 WSHSY and CDR2 SAAADI.

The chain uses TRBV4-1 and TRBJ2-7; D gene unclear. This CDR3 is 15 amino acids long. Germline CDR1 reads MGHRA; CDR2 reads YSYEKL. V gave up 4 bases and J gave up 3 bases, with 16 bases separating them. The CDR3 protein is CASSPRGPPVYEQYF. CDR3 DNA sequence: TGCGCCAGCAGCCCAAGAGGTCCACCGGTCTACGAGCAGTACTTC.

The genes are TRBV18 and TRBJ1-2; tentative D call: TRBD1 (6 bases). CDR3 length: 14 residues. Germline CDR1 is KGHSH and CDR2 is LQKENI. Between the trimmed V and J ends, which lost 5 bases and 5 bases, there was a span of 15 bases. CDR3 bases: TGTGCCAGCTCATCATACAGGGCGCCATATGGCTACACCTTC. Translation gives CASSSYRAPYGYTF.

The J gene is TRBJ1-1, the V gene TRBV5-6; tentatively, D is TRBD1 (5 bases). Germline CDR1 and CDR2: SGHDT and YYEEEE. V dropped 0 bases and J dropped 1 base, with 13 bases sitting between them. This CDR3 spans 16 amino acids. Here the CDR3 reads CASSLAVKGENTEAFF. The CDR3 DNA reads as TGTGCCAGCAGCTTGGCCGTTAAAGGGGAGAACACTGAAGCTTTCTTT.

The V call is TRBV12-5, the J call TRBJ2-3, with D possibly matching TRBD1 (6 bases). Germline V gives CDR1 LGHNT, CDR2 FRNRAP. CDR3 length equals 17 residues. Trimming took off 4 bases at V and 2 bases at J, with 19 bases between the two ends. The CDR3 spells CASGSASTGLLTDTQYF. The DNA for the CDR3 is TGTGCTAGTGGTTCGGCCTCAACAGGGTTACTCACAGATACGCAGTATTTT. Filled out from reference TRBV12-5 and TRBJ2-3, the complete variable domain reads DARVTQTPRHKVTEMGQEVTMRCQPILGHNTVFWYRQTMMQGLELLAYFRNRAPLDDSGMPKDRFSAEMPDATLATLKIQPSEPRDSAVYFCASGSASTGLLTDTQYFGPGTRLTVL.

CDR3 DNA: TGTGCCATCAGTGCCACCCTCCCAGGGAACACCGGGGAGCTGTTTTTT. Protein: CAISATLPGNTGELFF. This chain connects TRBV10-3 to TRBJ2-2; D gene ambiguous. Looked up from germline, CDR1 is ENHRY and CDR2 is SYGVKD. Deletions cut 4 bases from V and 1 base from J, with 13 bases between. There are 16 residues in the CDR3.

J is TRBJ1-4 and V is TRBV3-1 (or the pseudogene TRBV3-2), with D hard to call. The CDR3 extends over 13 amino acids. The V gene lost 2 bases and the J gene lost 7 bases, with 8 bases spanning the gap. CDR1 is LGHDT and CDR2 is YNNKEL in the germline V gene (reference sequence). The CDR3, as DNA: TGTGCCAGCAGCCAACGGGGTTCTGAAAAACTGTTTTTT. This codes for CASSQRGSEKLFF.

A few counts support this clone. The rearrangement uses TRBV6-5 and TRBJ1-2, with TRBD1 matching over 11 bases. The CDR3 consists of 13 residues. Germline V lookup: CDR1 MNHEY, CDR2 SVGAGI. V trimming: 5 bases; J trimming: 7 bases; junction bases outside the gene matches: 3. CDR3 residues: CASSPGQGGGYTF. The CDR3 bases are TGTGCCAGCAGTCCGGGACAGGGGGGTGGCTACACCTTC.

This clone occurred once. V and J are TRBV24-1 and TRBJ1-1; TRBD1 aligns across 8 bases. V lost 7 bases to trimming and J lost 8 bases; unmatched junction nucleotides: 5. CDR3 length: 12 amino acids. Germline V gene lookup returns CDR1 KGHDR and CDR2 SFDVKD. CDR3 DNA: TGTGCCACCAGCCCAGGGGGCTGGGAAGCTTTCTTT. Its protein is CATSPGGWEAFF.

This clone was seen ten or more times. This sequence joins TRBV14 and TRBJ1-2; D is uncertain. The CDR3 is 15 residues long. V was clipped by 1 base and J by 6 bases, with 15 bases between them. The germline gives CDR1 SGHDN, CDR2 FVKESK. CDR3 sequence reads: CASSQVVGEMHGYTF. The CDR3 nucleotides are TGTGCCAGCAGCCAAGTGGTCGGGGAGATGCATGGCTACACCTTC.